This record covers a single TCR beta chain. Its antigen is currently unknown. The sample originates from a study of cytomegalovirus exposure and HLA in healthy donors. Study results and limitations: In vitro confirmation showed three CMV-associated chains to be CMV antigen specific. The study dropped some indistinguishable V segments, TRBV6-2 and TRBV6-3 among them.

CDR3 length: 12 amino acids. The germline gives CDR1 SGHTA, CDR2 FQGNSA. V was trimmed by 1 base and J by 8 bases, leaving 8 bases between them. The PCR was carried out with 60 Vbeta primers and 13 Jbeta primers. Clones were read by immunoSEQ multiplex PCR, and TCRdb kept only the in-frame ones, dropping some. The sample contains around 110,000 clones, 81% of which appear only once. The TCR originated in a woman aged 25 to 39 in good health and CMV-seronegative. Sequencing was carried out using PBMCs. The chain joins TRBV7-2 to TRBJ1-2; D perhaps matches TRBD1 (5 bases). The CDR3, as DNA: TGTGCCAGCAGCTTAGTGCAGGGAGGCTACACCTTC. It codes for CASSLVQGGYTF.